Listed below are T cell receptor beta chains from one sample, sequenced in a study of T-cell memory formation after mild COVID-19. TCRdb analysed the 5' RACE reads with MiXCR anew, one entry per CDR3 protein. Among fewer than 95,000 distinct CDR3 sequences listed, more than 12% were seen once. Sequencing was performed on PBMCs or a T cell subset sorted from them (not recorded which). Every receptor here comes from a man aged 18 to 30 who had mild COVID-19 (a few samples of this study predate the infection). Cell type and time point are not known. CDR3s include the opening cysteine and the closing phenylalanine or tryptophan. A D gene is named only where the DNA matches it firmly.

cdr3_aa: CASSRGGGTQPQHF
v_call: TRBV12-3/TRBV12-4
j_call: TRBJ1-5
d_call: -

cdr3_aa: CAGDGGNTEAFF
v_call: TRBV2
j_call: TRBJ1-1
d_call: -

cdr3_aa: CASSDVQGVSEQYF
v_call: TRBV7-9
j_call: TRBJ2-7
d_call: TRBD1

cdr3_aa: CASSAPWGSDYGYTF
v_call: TRBV7-2
j_call: TRBJ1-2
d_call: -

cdr3_aa: CASSLRETDEQYF
v_call: TRBV12-3/TRBV12-4
j_call: TRBJ2-7
d_call: -

cdr3_aa: CASSPDGALYRPETQYF
v_call: TRBV4-3
j_call: TRBJ2-5
d_call: -

cdr3_aa: CASNFQGGYDNEQFF
v_call: TRBV7-2
j_call: TRBJ2-1
d_call: -

cdr3_aa: CSASDPDRGRQAGELFF
v_call: TRBV20-1
j_call: TRBJ2-2
d_call: TRBD1

cdr3_aa: CASSEWKGLSGARELFF
v_call: TRBV10-1
j_call: TRBJ2-2
d_call: -

cdr3_aa: CASSLGGPQYEQYF
v_call: TRBV27
j_call: TRBJ2-7
d_call: -

cdr3_aa: CASSPNRGESANTEAFF
v_call: TRBV7-9
j_call: TRBJ1-1
d_call: TRBD1

cdr3_aa: CASSQLIGGQQETQYF
v_call: TRBV4-1
j_call: TRBJ2-5
d_call: -

cdr3_aa: CASSLSLGGNTEAFF
v_call: TRBV5-1
j_call: TRBJ1-1
d_call: -

cdr3_aa: CASSVQKGQVPLAKNIQYF
v_call: TRBV9
j_call: TRBJ2-4
d_call: -

cdr3_aa: CASSMAVANEKLFF
v_call: TRBV6-6
j_call: TRBJ1-4
d_call: -

cdr3_aa: CASSLGGANRYDYTF
v_call: TRBV4-3
j_call: TRBJ1-2
d_call: -

cdr3_aa: CAWSVLGGEQFF
v_call: TRBV30
j_call: TRBJ2-1
d_call: -

cdr3_aa: CASSGGLSSGNTIYF
v_call: TRBV4-1
j_call: TRBJ1-3
d_call: -

cdr3_aa: CASSQDYRGMANEKLFF
v_call: TRBV4-3
j_call: TRBJ1-4
d_call: TRBD1

cdr3_aa: CASSVAGLAGTDTQYF
v_call: TRBV9
j_call: TRBJ2-3
d_call: TRBD2

cdr3_aa: CASSQVLTGANTEAFF
v_call: TRBV3-1
j_call: TRBJ1-1
d_call: TRBD1